This TCR beta chain appears in the sequencing data of a study of T cell repertoires in cytomegalovirus infection. Regarding the study as a whole: The ex vivo response showed dominance by HLA-C-restricted CMV-specific TCR beta clonotypes.

TCRdb passed the reads through MiXCR, listing each CDR3 protein once. The sample yields hundreds of thousands of distinct CDR3 sequences, 33% seen once. This clonotype was counted many times. Its antigen is currently unknown. The germline V and J ends were trimmed by 5 bases and 8 bases, with 15 bases remaining between them. Germline V CDR1 and CDR2: SGHTA, FQGNSA. CDR3 size: 13 residues. Sequencing was performed on cultured PBMCs, taken from culture after CMV antigen stimulation. The source of this sequence is a human donor in good health (CMV status not recorded). Some clones in this sample may be carry-over from other donors' samples. This rearrangement joins TRBV7-2 to TRBJ1-1; no definite D call. The CDR3 sequence is CASSPGGVPEAFF. CDR3 in DNA: TGTGCCAGCAGCCCGGGTGGGGTTCCAGAAGCTTTCTTT.